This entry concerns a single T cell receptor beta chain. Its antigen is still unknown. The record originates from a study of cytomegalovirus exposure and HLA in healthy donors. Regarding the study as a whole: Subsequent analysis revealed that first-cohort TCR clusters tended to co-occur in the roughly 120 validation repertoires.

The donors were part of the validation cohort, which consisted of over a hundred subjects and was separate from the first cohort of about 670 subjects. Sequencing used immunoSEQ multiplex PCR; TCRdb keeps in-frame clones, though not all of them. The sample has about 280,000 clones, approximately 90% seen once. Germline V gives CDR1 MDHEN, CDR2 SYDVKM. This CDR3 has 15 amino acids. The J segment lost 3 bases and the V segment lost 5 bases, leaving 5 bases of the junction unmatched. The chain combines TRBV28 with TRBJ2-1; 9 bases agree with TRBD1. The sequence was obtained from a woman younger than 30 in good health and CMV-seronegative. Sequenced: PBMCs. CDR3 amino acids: CASSHRDRVYNEQFF. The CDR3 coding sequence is TGTGCCAGCAGTCACCGGGACAGGGTCTACAATGAGCAGTTCTTC.